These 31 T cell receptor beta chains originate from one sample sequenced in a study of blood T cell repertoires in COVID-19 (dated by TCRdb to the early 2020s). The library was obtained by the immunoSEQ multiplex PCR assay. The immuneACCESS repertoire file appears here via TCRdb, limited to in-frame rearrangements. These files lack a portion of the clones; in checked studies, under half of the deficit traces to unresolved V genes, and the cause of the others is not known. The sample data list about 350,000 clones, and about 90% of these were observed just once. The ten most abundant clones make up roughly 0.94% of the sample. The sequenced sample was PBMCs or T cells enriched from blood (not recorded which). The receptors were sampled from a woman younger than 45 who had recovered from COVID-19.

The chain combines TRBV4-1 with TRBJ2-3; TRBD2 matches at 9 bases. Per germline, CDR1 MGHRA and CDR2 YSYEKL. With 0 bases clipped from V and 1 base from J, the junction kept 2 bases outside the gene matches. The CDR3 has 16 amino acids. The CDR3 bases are TGCGCCAGCAGCCAAGAACTAGCGGGTCGCACAGATACGCAGTATTTT. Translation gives CASSQELAGRTDTQYF.

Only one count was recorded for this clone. CDR3: CASSARQGKAETQYF. CDR3 nucleotide sequence: TGTGCCAGTAGTGCCAGACAGGGCAAGGCAGAGACCCAGTACTTC. The rearrangement uses TRBV19 and TRBJ2-5; TRBD1 agrees at 7 bases. The V and J ends lost 5 bases and 4 bases, in that order; junction bases with no gene match: 10. This CDR3 is 15 amino acids long. CDR1 LNHDA and CDR2 SQIVND come from the germline V gene (reference sequence).

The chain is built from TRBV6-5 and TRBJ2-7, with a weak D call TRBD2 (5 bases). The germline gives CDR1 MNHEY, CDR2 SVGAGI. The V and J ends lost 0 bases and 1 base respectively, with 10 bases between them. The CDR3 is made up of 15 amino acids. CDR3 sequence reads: CASSYSGVQSYEQYF. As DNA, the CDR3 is TGTGCCAGCAGTTACTCCGGGGTGCAGTCCTACGAGCAGTACTTC.

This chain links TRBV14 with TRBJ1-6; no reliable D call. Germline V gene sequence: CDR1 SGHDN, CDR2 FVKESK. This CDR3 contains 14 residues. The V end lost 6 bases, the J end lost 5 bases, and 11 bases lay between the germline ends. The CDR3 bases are TGTGCCAGCAGTGTGGCGGTGGATAATTCACCCCTCCACTTT. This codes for CASSVAVDNSPLHF.

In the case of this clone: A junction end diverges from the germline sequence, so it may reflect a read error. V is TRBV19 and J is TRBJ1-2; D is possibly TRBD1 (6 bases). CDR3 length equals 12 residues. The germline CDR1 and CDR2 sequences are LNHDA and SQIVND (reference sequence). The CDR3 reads CASSMFSGQIAF. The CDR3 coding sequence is TGTGCCAGTAGTATGTTTTCCGGACAGATCGCCTTC.

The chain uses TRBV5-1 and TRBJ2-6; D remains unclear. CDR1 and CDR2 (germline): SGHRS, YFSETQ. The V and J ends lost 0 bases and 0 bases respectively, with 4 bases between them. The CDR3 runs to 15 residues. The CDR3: CASSLAVSGANVLTF. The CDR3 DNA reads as TGCGCCAGCAGCTTGGCGGTCTCTGGGGCCAACGTCCTGACTTTC. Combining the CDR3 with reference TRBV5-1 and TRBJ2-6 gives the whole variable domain KAGVTQTPRYLIKTRGQQVTLSCSPISGHRSVSWYQQTPGQGLQFLFEYFSETQRNKGNFPGRFSGRQFSNSRSEMNVSTLELGDSALYLCASSLAVSGANVLTFGAGSRLTVL.

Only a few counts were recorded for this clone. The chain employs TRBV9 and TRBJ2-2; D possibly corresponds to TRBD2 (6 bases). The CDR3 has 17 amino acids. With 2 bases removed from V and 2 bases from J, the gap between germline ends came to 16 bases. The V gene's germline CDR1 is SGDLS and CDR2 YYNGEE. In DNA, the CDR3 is TGTGCCAGCAGCGTCTTGGACGGGGGAAAAAACACCGGGGAGCTGTTTTTT. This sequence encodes CASSVLDGGKNTGELFF.

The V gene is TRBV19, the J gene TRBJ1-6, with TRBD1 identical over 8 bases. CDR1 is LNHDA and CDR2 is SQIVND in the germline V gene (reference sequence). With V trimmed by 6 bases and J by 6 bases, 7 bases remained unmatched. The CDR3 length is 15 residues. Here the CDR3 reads CASRMDRATNSPLHF. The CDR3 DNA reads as TGTGCCAGTAGGATGGACAGGGCGACTAATTCACCCCTCCACTTT.

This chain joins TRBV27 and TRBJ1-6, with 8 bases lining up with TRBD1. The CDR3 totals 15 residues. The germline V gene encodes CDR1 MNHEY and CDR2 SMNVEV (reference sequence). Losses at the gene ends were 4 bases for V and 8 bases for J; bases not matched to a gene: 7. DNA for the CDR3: TGTGCCAGCAGTTCAGGGGGCGGTATCCATTCACCCCTCCACTTT. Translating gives CASSSGGGIHSPLHF.

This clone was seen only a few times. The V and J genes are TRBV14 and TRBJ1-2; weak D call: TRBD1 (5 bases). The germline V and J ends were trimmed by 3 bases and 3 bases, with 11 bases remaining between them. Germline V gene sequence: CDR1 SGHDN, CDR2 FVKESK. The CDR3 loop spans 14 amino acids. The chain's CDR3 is CASSHSGRDYGYTF. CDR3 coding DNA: TGTGCCAGCAGCCATAGTGGCAGGGACTATGGCTACACCTTC.

Written as DNA, the CDR3 is TGTGCCAGCAGTTTACCGGCAGGGACTTACGAGCAGTACTTC. It specifies CASSLPAGTYEQYF. The genes are TRBV28 and TRBJ2-7; perhaps TRBD2 as D (6 bases). In germline, CDR1 is MDHEN, CDR2 SYDVKM. The CDR3 contains 14 residues. The V and J ends lost 2 bases and 4 bases respectively, with 12 bases between them.

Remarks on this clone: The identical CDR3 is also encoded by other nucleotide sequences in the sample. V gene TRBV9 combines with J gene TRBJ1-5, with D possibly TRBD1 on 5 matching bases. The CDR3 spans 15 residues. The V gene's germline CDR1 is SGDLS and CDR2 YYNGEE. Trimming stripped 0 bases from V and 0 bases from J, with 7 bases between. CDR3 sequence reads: CASSVDGGSNQPQHF. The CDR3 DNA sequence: TGTGCCAGCAGCGTAGACGGGGGTAGCAATCAGCCCCAGCATTTT.

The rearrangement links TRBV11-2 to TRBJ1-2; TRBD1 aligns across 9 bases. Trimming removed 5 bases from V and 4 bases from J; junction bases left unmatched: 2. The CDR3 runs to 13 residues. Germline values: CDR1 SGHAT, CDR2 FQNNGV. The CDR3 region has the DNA TGTGCCAGCAGCCTGGGACAGGGCTATGGCTACACCTTC. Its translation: CASSLGQGYGYTF. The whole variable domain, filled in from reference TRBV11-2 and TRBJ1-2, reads EAGVAQSPRYKIIEKRQSVAFWCNPISGHATLYWYQQILGQGPKLLIQFQNNGVVDDSQLPKDRFSAERLKGVDSTLKIQPAKLEDSAVYLCASSLGQGYGYTFGSGTRLTVV.

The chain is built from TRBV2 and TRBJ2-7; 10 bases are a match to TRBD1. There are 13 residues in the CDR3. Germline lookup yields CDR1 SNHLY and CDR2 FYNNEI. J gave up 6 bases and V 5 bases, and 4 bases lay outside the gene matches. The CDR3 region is CASSRDRGPEQYF. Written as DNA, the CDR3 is TGTGCCAGCAGTCGGGACAGGGGTCCCGAGCAGTACTTC.

The CDR3 loop reads CASSLGARSSYNSPLHF. In DNA, the CDR3 is TGTGCCAGCAGCTTGGGGGCCAGAAGCTCCTATAATTCACCCCTCCACTTT. The chain combines TRBV5-4 with TRBJ1-6; D uncertain. V gave up 0 bases and J gave up 0 bases, with 10 bases separating them. Per the germline V gene, CDR1 is SGHNT and CDR2 is YYREEE (reference sequence). The CDR3 contains 17 residues.

CDR3 DNA sequence: TGTGCCAGCAGCCGTTGGATTGACACCCGAACAGATACGCAGTATTTT. This sequence encodes CASSRWIDTRTDTQYF. The chain links TRBV7-2 to TRBJ2-3; D is ambiguous. The CDR3 has 16 amino acids. Looked up from germline, CDR1 is SGHTA and CDR2 is FQGNSA. V gave up 5 bases and J gave up 3 bases, with 18 bases separating them.

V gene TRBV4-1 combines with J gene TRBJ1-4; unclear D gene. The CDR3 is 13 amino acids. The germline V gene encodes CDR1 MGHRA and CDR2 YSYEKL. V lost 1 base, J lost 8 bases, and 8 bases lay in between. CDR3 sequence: CASSQVGGEKLFF. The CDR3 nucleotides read TGCGCCAGCAGCCAAGTGGGCGGGGAAAAACTGTTTTTT.

The CDR3 is CAWSPPGPGLNTEAFF. Written as DNA, the CDR3 is TGTGCCTGGAGTCCTCCCGGGCCAGGGCTGAACACTGAAGCTTTCTTT. This rearrangement joins TRBV30 to TRBJ1-1, with D tentatively TRBD1 (5 bases). V lost 2 bases, J lost 0 bases, and 16 bases lay in between. Germline-derived CDR1 and CDR2 are GTSNPN and SVGIG (reference sequence). The CDR3 length is 16 residues.

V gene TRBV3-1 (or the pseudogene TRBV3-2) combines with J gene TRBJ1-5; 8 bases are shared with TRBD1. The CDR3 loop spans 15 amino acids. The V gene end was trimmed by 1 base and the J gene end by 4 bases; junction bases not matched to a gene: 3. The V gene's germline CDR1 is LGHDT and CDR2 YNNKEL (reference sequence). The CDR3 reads CASSQGTGPNQPQHF. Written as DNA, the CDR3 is TGTGCCAGCAGCCAAGGGACAGGGCCGAATCAGCCCCAGCATTTT.

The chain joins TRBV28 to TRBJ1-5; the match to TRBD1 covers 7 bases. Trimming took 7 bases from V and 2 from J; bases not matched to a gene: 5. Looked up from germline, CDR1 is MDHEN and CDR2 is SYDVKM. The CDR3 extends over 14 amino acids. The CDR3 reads CASTQQGGNQPQHF. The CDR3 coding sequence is TGTGCCAGCACCCAGCAGGGGGGCAATCAGCCCCAGCATTTT.

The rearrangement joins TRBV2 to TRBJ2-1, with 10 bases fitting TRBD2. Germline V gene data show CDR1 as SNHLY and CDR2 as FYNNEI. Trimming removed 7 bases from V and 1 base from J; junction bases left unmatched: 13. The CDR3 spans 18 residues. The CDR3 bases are TGTGCCAGCAAACTAGCGGGGTTCCTCGGGGGATCCTACAATGAGCAGTTCTTC. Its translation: CASKLAGFLGGSYNEQFF.

The DNA of the CDR3 is TGTGCCACCAGCAGAGTTTCGGTCGACTCTGGAAACACCATATATTTT. Translating gives CATSRVSVDSGNTIYF. This chain uses TRBV15 with TRBJ1-3, with unresolved D. The ends were cut back, 1 base at V and 0 bases at J, with 10 bases in the middle. Germline-derived CDR1 and CDR2 are LNHNV and YYDKDF (reference sequence). The CDR3 extends over 16 amino acids. The whole variable domain, remainder taken from reference TRBV15 and TRBJ1-3, is DAMVIQNPRYQVTQFGKPVTLSCSQTLNHNVMYWYQQKSSQAPKLLFHYYDKDFNNEADTPDNFQSRRPNTSFCFLDIRSPGLGDTAMYLCATSRVSVDSGNTIYFGEGSWLTVV.

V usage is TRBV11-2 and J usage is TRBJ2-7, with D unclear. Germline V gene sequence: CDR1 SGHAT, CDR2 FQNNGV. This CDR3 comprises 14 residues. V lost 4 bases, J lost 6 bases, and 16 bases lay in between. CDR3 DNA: TGTGCCAGCAGCTCGTCATTGCAGGTCGGCGAGCAGTACTTC. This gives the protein CASSSSLQVGEQYF. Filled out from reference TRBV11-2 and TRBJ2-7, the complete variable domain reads EAGVAQSPRYKIIEKRQSVAFWCNPISGHATLYWYQQILGQGPKLLIQFQNNGVVDDSQLPKDRFSAERLKGVDSTLKIQPAKLEDSAVYLCASSSSLQVGEQYFGPGTRLTVT.

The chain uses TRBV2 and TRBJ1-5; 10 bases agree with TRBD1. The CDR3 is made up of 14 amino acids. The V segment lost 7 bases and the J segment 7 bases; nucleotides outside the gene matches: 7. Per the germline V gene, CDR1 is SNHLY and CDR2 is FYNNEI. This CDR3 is CASNWDRGGQPQHF. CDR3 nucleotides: TGTGCCAGCAACTGGGACAGGGGAGGACAGCCCCAGCATTTT.

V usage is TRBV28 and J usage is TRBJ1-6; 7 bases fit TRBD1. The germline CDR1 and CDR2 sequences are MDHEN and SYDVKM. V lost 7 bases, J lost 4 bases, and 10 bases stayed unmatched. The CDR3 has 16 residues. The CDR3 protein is CASTLPTGTYNSPLHF. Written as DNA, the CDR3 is TGTGCCAGCACCCTCCCGACAGGGACGTATAATTCACCCCTCCACTTT. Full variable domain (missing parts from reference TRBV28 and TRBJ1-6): DVKVTQSSRYLVKRTGEKVFLECVQDMDHENMFWYRQDPGLGLRLIYFSYDVKMKEKGDIPEGYSVSREKKERFSLILESASTNQTSMYLCASTLPTGTYNSPLHFGNGTRLTVT.

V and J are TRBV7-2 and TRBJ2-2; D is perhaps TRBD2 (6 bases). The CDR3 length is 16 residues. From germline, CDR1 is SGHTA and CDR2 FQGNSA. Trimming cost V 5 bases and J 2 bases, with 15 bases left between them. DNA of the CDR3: TGTGCCAGCAGCCCCATGGGCGGGACTAACACCGGGGAGCTGTTTTTT. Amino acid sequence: CASSPMGGTNTGELFF.

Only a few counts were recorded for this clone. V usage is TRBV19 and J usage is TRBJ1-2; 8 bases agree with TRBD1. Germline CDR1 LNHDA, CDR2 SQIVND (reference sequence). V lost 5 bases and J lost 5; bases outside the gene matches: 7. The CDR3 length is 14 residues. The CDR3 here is CASSPRGREYGYTF. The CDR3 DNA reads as TGTGCCAGTAGTCCCAGGGGGCGCGAGTATGGCTACACCTTC. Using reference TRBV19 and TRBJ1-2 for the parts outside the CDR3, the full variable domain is DGGITQSPKYLFRKEGQNVTLSCEQNLNHDAMYWYRQDPGQGLRLIYYSQIVNDFQKGDIAEGYSVSREKKESFPLTVTSAQKNPTAFYLCASSPRGREYGYTFGSGTRLTVV.

In DNA, the CDR3 is TGCGCCAGCCGACAGGGACGGCATGTGAACACTGAAGCTTTCTTT. This codes for CASRQGRHVNTEAFF. The genes are TRBV4-3 and TRBJ1-1, with 7 positions matching TRBD1. J lost 0 bases, V lost 8 bases, and 9 bases had no gene match. CDR3 length equals 15 residues. Looked up from germline, CDR1 is LGHNA and CDR2 is YSLEER.

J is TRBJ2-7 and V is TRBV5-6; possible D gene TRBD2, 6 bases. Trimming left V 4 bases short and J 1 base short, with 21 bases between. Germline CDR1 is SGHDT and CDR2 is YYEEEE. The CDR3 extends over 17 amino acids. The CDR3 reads CASSGDPSGLKSYEQYF. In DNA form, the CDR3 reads TGTGCCAGCAGCGGGGATCCCTCGGGACTTAAGTCCTACGAGCAGTACTTC.

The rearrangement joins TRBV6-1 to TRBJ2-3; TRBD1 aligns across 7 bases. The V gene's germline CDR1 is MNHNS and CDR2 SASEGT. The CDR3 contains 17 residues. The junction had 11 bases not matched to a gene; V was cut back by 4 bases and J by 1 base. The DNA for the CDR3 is TGTGCCAGCAGTGGACGACAGGGCGGGTTGGGCACAGATACGCAGTATTTT. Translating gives CASSGRQGGLGTDTQYF.

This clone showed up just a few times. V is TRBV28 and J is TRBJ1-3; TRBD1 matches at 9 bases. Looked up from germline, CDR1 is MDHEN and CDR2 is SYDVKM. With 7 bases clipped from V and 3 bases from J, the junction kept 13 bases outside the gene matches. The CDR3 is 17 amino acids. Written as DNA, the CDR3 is TGTGCCAGCACGAAACAGGGGGCAGGGGTCCTTGGAAACACCATATATTTT. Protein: CASTKQGAGVLGNTIYF.